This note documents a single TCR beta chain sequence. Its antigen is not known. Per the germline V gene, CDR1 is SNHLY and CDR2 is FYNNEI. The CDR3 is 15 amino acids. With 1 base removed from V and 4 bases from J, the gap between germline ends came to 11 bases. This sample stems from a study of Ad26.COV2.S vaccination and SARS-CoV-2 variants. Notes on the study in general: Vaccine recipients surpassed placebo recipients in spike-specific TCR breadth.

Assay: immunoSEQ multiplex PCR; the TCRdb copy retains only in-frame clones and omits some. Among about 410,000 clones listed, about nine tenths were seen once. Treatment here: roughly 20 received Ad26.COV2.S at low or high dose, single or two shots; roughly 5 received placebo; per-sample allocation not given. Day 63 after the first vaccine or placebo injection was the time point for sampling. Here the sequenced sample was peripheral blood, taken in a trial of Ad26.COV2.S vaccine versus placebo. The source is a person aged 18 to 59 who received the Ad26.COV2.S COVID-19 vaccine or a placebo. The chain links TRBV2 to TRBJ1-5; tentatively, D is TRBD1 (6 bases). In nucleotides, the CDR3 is TGTGCCAGCAGTGAAGTCGGACAGTGGAATCAGCCCCAGCATTTT. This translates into CASSEVGQWNQPQHF.